This entry describes one T cell receptor beta chain. This clone has a handful of counts. This clone's antigen is unknown. A read error may produce the germline difference seen at one junction end. Taken from cysteine to phenylalanine, the CDR3 has 16 residues. CDR3 DNA only is kept here, 48 bases in frame from base 1. From a lookup of the germline V gene (reference sequence), CDR1 and CDR2 are SSHAT and FNYEAQ. The sample belongs to a study of blood T cell repertoires in COVID-19 (TCRdb year 2020). About the investigation overall: Samples covering the acute and convalescent phases of COVID-19 were provided by collaborators in the United States, Italy and Spain. The material from the prospective study consisted of cDNA or gDNA derived from T cells, B-cell-depleted T cells, or PBMCs. Deeply sampled blood TCRbeta repertoires from subjects exposed to, actively infected with, or recovered from COVID-19 were included in the dataset. The repertoires were released in a freely available public database meant as a resource for research on the immune response to SARS-CoV-2. Samples came from the ongoing ImmuneRACE study (first 160 participants) plus 1,254 subjects from 6 global collaborators. The sample metadata nearly always contained a de-identified subject ID, COVID-19 status, age in years and sex. Where available, HLA class I and class II types were taken from metadata supplied by the sample provider and were not determined by assay-based typing. General findings and caveats noted by the study authors: The quantity of clinical and demographic metadata differed by source and by participant and was supplied without curation.

TCRbeta CDR3 regions were amplified from genomic DNA using the immunoSEQ Assay, a bias-controlled multiplex PCR. In the paper's pipeline: The number of nucleated cells in each sample was estimated from the amplification of reference gene primers within the assay. Sequence reads were collapsed and filtered to measure the absolute abundance of every unique TCRbeta CDR3 rearrangement. For each sample, productive Simpson clonality was calculated as the square root of Simpson's diversity index over productive rearrangements. TCRdb provides this immuneACCESS table in a form limited to in-frame rearrangements. Some clones are lacking; in checked studies, under half of them reflect an unresolved V gene, and why the rest are absent is not known. V and J calls and clone size follow that table, whereas D and trimming were derived from the DNA. For this sample the table gives some 300,000 clones, of which about 87% were detected only once. The ten largest clones capture 5.5% to 8% of the sample.

At one collaborating source in Seattle, patients were enrolled during active infection and were followed longitudinally through the course of disease. Each collaborating institution followed its own protocols to collect whole blood in K2EDTA tubes. For TCRbeta analysis, collaborators shipped samples as frozen whole blood, isolated PBMCs, or DNA extracted from either of those sample types. The origin of this receptor is a woman in her 50s with COVID-19, enrolled during active disease. The sample was peripheral blood. The V gene is TRBV7-7 and the J gene is TRBJ2-1, and TRBD1 may be the D gene, going by 5 matching bases. The sequenced DNA: TGTGCTAGCAGCTTAGCCTTGACAGTCCCCTACAATGAGCAGTTCTTC. This translates into CASSLALTVPYNEQFF.